This T cell receptor (beta chain) was obtained from a study of blood T cells in healthy people across ages. Study results and caveats: Unsorted PBMCs ruled out conclusive naive versus antigen-experienced comparison.

Germline loops: CDR1 MGHRA, CDR2 YSYEKL. The CDR3 has 12 amino acids. Trimming pared 0 bases from V and 8 bases from J, leaving 8 bases between. This clonotype was found a few times. The target antigen is unknown. Combining a sample-barcoded 5' primer with a J-beta primer mix, a second PCR ran for roughly 6 to 12 cycles. TCRdb passed the 5' RACE reads through MiXCR, listing each CDR3 protein once. The sample has more than 1 million distinct CDR3 sequences, 45% seen once. The V and J genes are TRBV4-1 and TRBJ2-7, with D unresolved. The source is a woman aged 60-75 years in good health. Specimen: blood. CDR3 nucleotide sequence: TGCGCCAGCAGCCAAGAGGTAGGACAGCAGTACTTC. The encoded protein is CASSQEVGQQYF.